The 15 T cell receptor beta chains below were found in one sample sequenced in a study of cytomegalovirus exposure and HLA in healthy donors. The PCR had 60 Vbeta and 13 Jbeta primers. The protocol was immunoSEQ multiplex PCR, while the TCRdb copy is restricted to in-frame clones and leaves out a portion. The table records about 98,000 clones, about two thirds of them present only once. Sequenced material: PBMCs. These receptors originate from a female donor in good health and CMV-seronegative.

This chain links TRBV27 with TRBJ1-2; D perhaps matches TRBD1 (6 bases). Per the germline V gene, CDR1 is MNHEY and CDR2 is SMNVEV (reference sequence). The CDR3 covers 15 residues. Trimming pared 0 bases from V and 8 bases from J, leaving 16 bases between. CDR3 nucleotide sequence: TGTGCCAGCAGTTTATCGCGACAGGTGCCGCGCGGCTACACCTTC. Residues: CASSLSRQVPRGYTF.

This clone appeared once. V usage is TRBV30 and J usage is TRBJ1-6; D may be TRBD1 (6 bases). The CDR3 runs 17 residues. Germline CDR1 is GTSNPN and CDR2 is SVGIG (reference sequence). V was trimmed by 0 bases and J by 5 bases, leaving 17 bases between them. Here the CDR3 reads CAWSVRTAGVHNSPLHF. CDR3 nucleotides: TGTGCCTGGAGTGTACGGACAGCAGGCGTCCATAATTCACCCCTCCACTTT.

This clone was counted a few times. This chain uses TRBV7-9 with TRBJ2-5; 7 nucleotides align to TRBD1. With 3 bases clipped from V and 2 bases from J, the junction kept 3 bases outside the gene matches. The CDR3 runs 14 residues. Germline lookup yields CDR1 SEHNR and CDR2 FQNEAQ (reference sequence). Here the CDR3 DNA reads TGTGCCAGCAGCTTCAACAGGGGACAAGAGACCCAGTACTTC. Its protein product is CASSFNRGQETQYF.

The chain couples TRBV6-5 to TRBJ2-7, with 8 bases matching TRBD1. V was pared by 4 bases and J by 5 bases, with 7 bases of the junction left unmatched. CDR1 is MNHEY, CDR2 SVGAGI, per germline. The CDR3 is made up of 14 amino acids. CDR3 coding DNA: TGTGCCAGCAGTTCCAGGACAGGGCCCGACGAGCAGTACTTC. Translated: CASSSRTGPDEQYF.

The chain couples TRBV18 to TRBJ2-3, with 8 bases that match TRBD1. Germline CDR1 KGHSH, CDR2 LQKENI. CDR3 length equals 15 residues. V was clipped by 8 bases and J by 1 base; unmatched bases: 8. This CDR3 is CASARQGTGTDTQYF. Written as DNA, the CDR3 is TGTGCCAGCGCCCGACAGGGGACGGGCACAGATACGCAGTATTTT.

The V call is TRBV5-5, the J call TRBJ2-7; 8 nucleotides line up with TRBD2. After removal of 0 bases from V and 3 bases from J, the junction contained 8 bases not matched to a gene. CDR3 length equals 16 residues. Germline V lookup: CDR1 SGHKS, CDR2 YYEKEE (reference sequence). CDR3 residues: CASSLASVAGFYEQYF. The CDR3 DNA reads as TGTGCCAGCAGCTTGGCCTCGGTAGCGGGATTCTACGAGCAGTACTTC.

This clone was detected only a few times. One end of the junction does not line up with germline, which may come from a read error. V and J are TRBV2 and TRBJ1-5; D is ambiguous. The germline CDR1 and CDR2 sequences are SNHLY and FYNNEI. The CDR3 is 13 residues long. In DNA, the CDR3 is TGTGCCAGCAGCCTGAATAACCAACAGCCCCAGAATTTT. Encoded protein: CASSLNNQQPQNF.

This clone was detected ten times or more. This chain joins TRBV19 and TRBJ2-5; the D gene is possibly TRBD1 (6 bases). Germline V gives CDR1 LNHDA, CDR2 SQIVND (reference sequence). This CDR3 has 15 amino acids. Deletions cut 3 bases from V and 2 bases from J, with 13 bases between. The CDR3 DNA reads as TGTGCCAGTAGTATCGTGGACAGCAGACAAGAGACCCAGTACTTC. Its protein is CASSIVDSRQETQYF.

The rearrangement joins TRBV28 to TRBJ1-1; D not resolved. This CDR3 contains 11 residues. CDR1 and CDR2 from the germline V gene are MDHEN and SYDVKM. The V end was cut by 11 bases, the J end by 5 bases, with 12 bases between. Written as DNA, the CDR3 is TGTGCCGCCGCTGCGAGGACTGAAGCTTTCTTT. This sequence encodes CAAAARTEAFF.

The rearrangement joins TRBV7-3 to TRBJ2-3; 9 nucleotides match TRBD2. This CDR3 is 16 amino acids long. With V trimmed by 2 bases and J by 0 bases, 3 bases remained unmatched. Germline V gene lookup returns CDR1 SGHTA and CDR2 FQGTGA. In DNA, the CDR3 is TGTGCCAGCAGCTTAGGGAGCGGGAGGAGCACAGATACGCAGTATTTT. This gives the protein CASSLGSGRSTDTQYF.

V usage is TRBV11-3 and J usage is TRBJ1-6, with 7 bases identical to TRBD1. V lost 8 bases to trimming and J lost 5 bases; unmatched junction nucleotides: 12. The CDR3 covers 16 residues. Germline values: CDR1 SGHNT, CDR2 YENEEA. CDR3 DNA: TGTGCCAGCGGAACACAGGGGCGAATGGATAATTCACCCCTCCACTTT. It translates to CASGTQGRMDNSPLHF.

This chain links TRBV28 with TRBJ2-7; 8 bases are a match to TRBD1. Trimming removed 5 bases from V and 5 bases from J; junction bases left unmatched: 8. The germline gives CDR1 MDHEN, CDR2 SYDVKM. The CDR3 is made up of 14 amino acids. The CDR3 DNA sequence: TGTGCCAGCAGTGACCCGGACAGGGCACACGAGCAGTACTTC. Protein product: CASSDPDRAHEQYF.

This rearrangement joins TRBV7-9 to TRBJ2-1; D call uncertain. The CDR3 loop spans 13 amino acids. V was clipped by 3 bases and J by 6 bases, with 9 bases between them. Germline V gene lookup returns CDR1 SEHNR and CDR2 FQNEAQ (reference sequence). The CDR3 is CASSFPLTNEQFF. CDR3 DNA sequence: TGTGCCAGCAGCTTCCCACTTACCAATGAGCAGTTCTTC.

The V call is TRBV6-4, the J call TRBJ2-6; D is unclear. The V and J ends lost 0 bases and 0 bases respectively, with 3 bases between them. This CDR3 contains 15 residues. Per germline, CDR1 MRHNA and CDR2 SNTAGT. The CDR3: CASSDSSSGANVLTF. CDR3 bases: TGTGCCAGCAGTGACTCGAGCTCTGGGGCCAACGTCCTGACTTTC.

J is TRBJ2-3 and V is TRBV5-4; 10 bases are shared with TRBD2. Germline V gene sequence: CDR1 SGHNT, CDR2 YYREEE (reference sequence). Trimming cost V 5 bases and J 0 bases; bases outside gene matches: 3. CDR3 length equals 15 residues. The CDR3 protein is CASRLTSGSTDTQYF. CDR3 sequence (DNA): TGTGCCAGCAGGTTGACTAGCGGGAGCACAGATACGCAGTATTTT.